This passage covers 18 T cell receptor beta chains from one sample sequenced in a study of radiotherapy plus CTLA-4 blockade in lung cancer. Sequencing used immunoSEQ multiplex PCR; TCRdb keeps in-frame clones, though not all of them. The repertoire has approximately 82,000 clones, around four fifths of them found once; the top ten carry about 15%. The specimen comprised peripheral blood, sampled from a patient treated with radiotherapy plus ipilimumab. The receptors stem from a human donor with non-small cell lung cancer that progressed on radiotherapy plus ipilimumab.

V gene TRBV9 combines with J gene TRBJ2-5, with a weak D call TRBD1 (6 bases). The germline V gene encodes CDR1 SGDLS and CDR2 YYNGEE. This CDR3 has 15 residues. V gave up 4 bases and J gave up 0 bases, with 13 bases separating them. CDR3 coding DNA: TGTGCCAGCAGCACCAGGGGCCTGAACCAAGAGACCCAGTACTTC. This gives the protein CASSTRGLNQETQYF.

This chain connects TRBV5-8 to TRBJ1-1; 9 nucleotides match TRBD1. The germline gives CDR1 SGHTS, CDR2 YDEGEE. The CDR3 spans 18 residues. V was clipped by 3 bases and J by 4 bases; unmatched bases: 16. The CDR3, as DNA: TGTGCCAGCAGCTCCTTCTTTGGGACAGGGAATTTAGGCACTGAAGCTTTCTTT. Translated, it gives CASSSFFGTGNLGTEAFF.

The V and J genes are TRBV7-9 and TRBJ2-3; the D call may be TRBD1 or TRBD2 (5 bases each). From germline, CDR1 is SEHNR and CDR2 FQNEAQ (reference sequence). The CDR3 is 16 residues long. V was trimmed by 1 base and J by 3 bases, leaving 14 bases between them. The CDR3 coding sequence is TGTGCCAGCAGCTTAGGTGCCGAGGGGTGGACAGATACGCAGTATTTT. This sequence encodes CASSLGAEGWTDTQYF.

This chain joins TRBV5-1 and TRBJ1-1; possibly TRBD1 for D (6 bases). From germline, CDR1 is SGHRS and CDR2 YFSETQ. The CDR3 covers 15 residues. V shed 3 bases and J shed 6 bases, with 18 bases lying between them. CDR3 sequence: CASSSTLTGKAEAFF. In DNA, the CDR3 is TGCGCCAGCAGCTCCACTCTCACAGGGAAGGCTGAAGCTTTCTTT.

V is TRBV5-1 and J is TRBJ2-1, with D possibly TRBD2 on 7 matching bases. The germline V gene encodes CDR1 SGHRS and CDR2 YFSETQ. The CDR3 is 15 amino acids. Trimming stripped 2 bases from V and 8 bases from J, with 17 bases between. The CDR3 loop is CASSFRGGAVDEQFF. CDR3 sequence (DNA): TGCGCCAGCAGCTTCAGAGGGGGGGCCGTCGATGAGCAGTTCTTC.

The chain employs TRBV7-8 and TRBJ2-7, with 7 bases that match TRBD1. The CDR3 sequence is 14 residues long. V was pared by 0 bases and J by 5 bases, with 4 bases of the junction left unmatched. Germline lookup yields CDR1 SGHVS and CDR2 FQNEAQ. The CDR3 DNA reads as TGTGCCAGCAGCTTAGCGTCGCAGGGGGACGAGCAGTACTTC. It yields the protein CASSLASQGDEQYF.

This clone was seen a handful of times. This chain links TRBV5-8 with TRBJ1-3; possible D gene TRBD1, 5 bases. Looked up from germline, CDR1 is SGHTS and CDR2 is YDEGEE. The CDR3 loop spans 15 amino acids. V dropped 2 bases and J dropped 2 bases, with 11 bases sitting between them. The CDR3 DNA follows: TGTGCCAGCAGCTTCCCAGGGATGACTGGAAACACCATATATTTT. It encodes CASSFPGMTGNTIYF.

For the CDR3, the DNA is TGTGCCAGCAGCCCCCCGGGGGGATTCTATGGCTACACCTTC. Translation gives CASSPPGGFYGYTF. This chain joins TRBV5-6 and TRBJ1-2; D might be TRBD1 (5 bases). In germline, CDR1 is SGHDT, CDR2 YYEEEE. Trimming pared 4 bases from V and 4 bases from J, leaving 14 bases between. The CDR3 is 14 residues long.

V and J are TRBV29-1 and TRBJ1-5; no clear D gene. This CDR3 comprises 15 residues. The germline CDR1 and CDR2 sequences are SQVTM and ANQGSEA. V lost 4 bases and J 1 base, leaving 14 bases between the germline ends. CDR3 sequence reads: CSVGEGVSSNQPQHF. CDR3 nucleotides: TGCAGCGTTGGAGAGGGAGTCTCAAGCAATCAGCCCCAGCATTTT.

This clone is a singleton in its sample. V is TRBV18 and J is TRBJ2-2; 9 bases agree with TRBD2. The junction had 4 bases not matched to a gene; V was cut back by 5 bases and J by 3 bases. The CDR3 spans 15 residues. Germline V gives CDR1 KGHSH, CDR2 LQKENI. DNA for the CDR3: TGTGCCAGCTCAGTTCTAGCGGGATACACCGGGGAGCTGTTTTTT. This encodes CASSVLAGYTGELFF.

The chain uses TRBV19 and TRBJ1-1, with 8 bases aligning to TRBD1. The V gene's germline CDR1 is LNHDA and CDR2 SQIVND (reference sequence). J gave up 5 bases and V 8 bases, and 10 bases lay outside the gene matches. The CDR3 covers 14 residues. The CDR3 here is CASAEQGGGTEAFF. CDR3 DNA sequence: TGTGCCAGTGCTGAACAGGGGGGAGGGACTGAAGCTTTCTTT.

V gene TRBV9 combines with J gene TRBJ2-3; either TRBD1 or TRBD2 may fit D (7 bases each). Germline V gene sequence: CDR1 SGDLS, CDR2 YYNGEE. The CDR3 consists of 16 residues. Deletions cut 4 bases from V and 5 bases from J, with 20 bases between. The CDR3 protein is CASSPYQGGREDTQYF. The CDR3 nucleotides read TGTGCCAGCAGCCCCTATCAGGGGGGGCGTGAAGATACGCAGTATTTT.

CDR3 loop: CASSQGASGGYTDTQYF. The CDR3 DNA sequence: TGCGCCAGCAGCCAAGGGGCTAGCGGGGGTTACACAGATACGCAGTATTTT. This sequence joins TRBV4-3 and TRBJ2-3, with 10 nucleotides matching TRBD2. The CDR3 extends over 17 amino acids. Looked up from germline, CDR1 is LGHNA and CDR2 is YSLEER. J gave up 2 bases and V 1 base, and 6 bases lay outside the gene matches.

V and J are TRBV4-3 and TRBJ2-3, with 7 bases lining up with TRBD2. CDR1 is LGHNA and CDR2 is YSLEER in the germline V gene. This CDR3 contains 16 residues. V shed 0 bases, J shed 1 base, and the junction held 4 bases outside the gene matches. The CDR3 loop reads CASSQEGGGGTDTQYF. CDR3 in DNA: TGCGCCAGCAGCCAAGAAGGTGGGGGGGGCACAGATACGCAGTATTTT.

The rearrangement uses TRBV6-1 and TRBJ1-4; no reliable D call. The ends were cut back, 7 bases at V and 5 bases at J, with 17 bases in the middle. The CDR3 covers 15 residues. Per germline, CDR1 MNHNS and CDR2 SASEGT. CDR3 nucleotide sequence: TGTGCCAGCATAGGGCGTCACAGTTACAATGAAAAACTGTTTTTT. Translated, it gives CASIGRHSYNEKLFF.

The chain links TRBV27 to TRBJ2-7; weak D call: TRBD1 (6 bases). The V end was cut by 2 bases, the J end by 5 bases, with 13 bases between. The CDR3 runs 14 residues. The germline gives CDR1 MNHEY, CDR2 SMNVEV (reference sequence). DNA for the CDR3: TGTGCCAGCAGTTTAGTCAGGGGTCTAGACGAGCAGTACTTC. Translating it yields CASSLVRGLDEQYF.

The chain uses TRBV6-5 and TRBJ2-7, with a weak D call TRBD2 (5 bases). CDR3 size: 16 residues. CDR1 and CDR2 from the germline V gene are MNHEY and SVGAGI. The V gene lost 1 base and the J gene lost 2 bases, with 15 bases spanning the gap. CDR3 protein: CASSYYATTFTYEQYF. The CDR3 region has the DNA TGTGCCAGCAGTTACTATGCGACTACGTTCACCTACGAGCAGTACTTC.

This sequence joins TRBV4-3 and TRBJ2-2; D gene unclear. Germline V gene data show CDR1 as LGHNA and CDR2 as YSLEER. The CDR3 is made up of 16 amino acids. Trimming removed 2 bases from V and 0 bases from J, with 10 bases in between. CDR3 loop: CASSQQSPPNTGELFF. CDR3 nucleotide sequence: TGCGCCAGCAGCCAACAGTCCCCGCCGAACACCGGGGAGCTGTTTTTT.